Presented here are 7 T cell receptor beta chains from one specimen sequenced in a study of T cell changes during pregnancy in multiple sclerosis. The method was immunoSEQ multiplex PCR; TCRdb's version includes in-frame clones alone and lacks a portion of them. The table lists under 40,000 clones, approximately 90% of them singletons. The source was peripheral blood, collected in the second trimester of pregnancy. Receptors were obtained from a female donor in good health, enrolled as a control in a pregnancy study.

The chain combines TRBV7-2 with TRBJ2-3; D gene ambiguous. Trimming stripped 6 bases from V and 0 bases from J, with 7 bases between. The length of the CDR3 is 13 residues. Germline V gene lookup returns CDR1 SGHTA and CDR2 FQGNSA. The CDR3: CASRGLSTDTQYF. The CDR3 DNA sequence: TGTGCCAGCAGGGGCCTAAGCACAGATACGCAGTATTTT.

The J gene is TRBJ2-2, the V gene TRBV19; 7 bases fit TRBD2. The junction had 8 bases not matched to a gene; V was cut back by 6 bases and J by 4 bases. The CDR3 sequence is 15 residues long. Germline CDR1 and CDR2: LNHDA and SQIVND (reference sequence). CDR3 nucleotides: TGTGCCAGTAGGGGGGGGTGGGTATTCACCGGGGAGCTGTTTTTT. Protein: CASRGGWVFTGELFF.

This sequence joins TRBV6-6 and TRBJ1-2; 8 bases align to TRBD1. CDR3 length: 14 amino acids. V trimming: 6 bases; J trimming: 1 base; junction bases outside the gene matches: 4. CDR1 and CDR2 from the germline V gene are MNHNY and SVGAGI (reference sequence). CDR3 nucleotides: TGTGCCAGCAGACAACAGGGGGATAACTATGGCTACACCTTC. This gives the protein CASRQQGDNYGYTF.

This chain links TRBV28 with TRBJ1-1; D not certain. This CDR3 is built from 15 residues. Germline V gene data show CDR1 as MDHEN and CDR2 as SYDVKM. V was clipped by 3 bases and J by 6 bases, with 17 bases between them. The CDR3 is CASSFSGLGAPEAFF. The CDR3 coding sequence is TGTGCCAGCAGTTTCTCAGGACTCGGAGCCCCTGAAGCTTTCTTT.

V gene TRBV6-5 combines with J gene TRBJ1-1; TRBD1 agrees at 8 bases. With V trimmed by 5 bases and J by 12 bases, 8 bases remained unmatched. The CDR3 is made up of 12 amino acids. Germline assignment: CDR1 MNHEY and CDR2 SVGAGI. The chain's CDR3 is CASSRDRGETFF. CDR3 DNA: TGTGCCAGCAGTCGCGACAGGGGCGAGACTTTCTTT.

The chain employs TRBV6-4 and TRBJ1-2, with TRBD1 as a possible D gene (5 bases). The germline V gene encodes CDR1 MRHNA and CDR2 SNTAGT. With 2 bases removed from V and 4 bases from J, the gap between germline ends came to 5 bases. The CDR3 contains 12 residues. The CDR3 bases are TGTGCCAGCAGTGACGGGGCCTATGGCTACACCTTC. As protein: CASSDGAYGYTF.

The chain uses TRBV19 and TRBJ2-7; 8 nucleotides line up with TRBD1. CDR1 is LNHDA, CDR2 SQIVND, per germline (reference sequence). The junction had 4 bases not matched to a gene; V was cut back by 3 bases and J by 3 bases. The CDR3 contains 14 residues. The CDR3 DNA is TGTGCCAGTAGTATTACAGGGGGGAACTACGAGCAGTACTTC. Amino acid sequence: CASSITGGNYEQYF.